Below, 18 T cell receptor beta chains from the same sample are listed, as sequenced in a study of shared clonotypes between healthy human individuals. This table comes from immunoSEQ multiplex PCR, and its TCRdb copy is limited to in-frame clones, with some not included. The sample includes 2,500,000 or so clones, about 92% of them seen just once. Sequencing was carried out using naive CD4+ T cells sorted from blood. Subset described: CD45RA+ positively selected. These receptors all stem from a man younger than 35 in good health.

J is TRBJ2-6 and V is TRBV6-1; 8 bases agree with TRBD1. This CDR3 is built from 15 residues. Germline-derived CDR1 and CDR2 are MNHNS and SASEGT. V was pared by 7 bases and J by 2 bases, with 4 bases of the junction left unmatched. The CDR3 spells CASNPGGAGANVLTF. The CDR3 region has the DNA TGTGCCAGCAATCCAGGGGGCGCTGGGGCCAACGTCCTGACTTTC.

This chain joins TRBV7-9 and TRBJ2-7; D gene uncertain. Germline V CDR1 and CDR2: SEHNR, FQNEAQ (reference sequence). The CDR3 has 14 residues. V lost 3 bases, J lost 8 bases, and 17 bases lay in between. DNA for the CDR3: TGTGCCAGCAGCTTGTGGACCCAGCCTGGGAAGCAGTACTTC. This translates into CASSLWTQPGKQYF.

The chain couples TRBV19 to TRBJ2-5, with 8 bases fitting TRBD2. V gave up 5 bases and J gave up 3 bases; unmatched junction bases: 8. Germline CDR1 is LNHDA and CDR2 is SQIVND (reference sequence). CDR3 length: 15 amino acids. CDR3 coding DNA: TGTGCCAGTAGTCCCCATTCGGGAGGGGAAGAGACCCAGTACTTC. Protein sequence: CASSPHSGGEETQYF.

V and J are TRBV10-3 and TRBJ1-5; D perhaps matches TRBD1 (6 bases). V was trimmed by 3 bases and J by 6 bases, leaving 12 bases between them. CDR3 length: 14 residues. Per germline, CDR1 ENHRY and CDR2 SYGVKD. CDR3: CAISEGTTSQPQHF. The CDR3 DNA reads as TGTGCCATCAGTGAAGGGACAACGAGTCAGCCCCAGCATTTT.

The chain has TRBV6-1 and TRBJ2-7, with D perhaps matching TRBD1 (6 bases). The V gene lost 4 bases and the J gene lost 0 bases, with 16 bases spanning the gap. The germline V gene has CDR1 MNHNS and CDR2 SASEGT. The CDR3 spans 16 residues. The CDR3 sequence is CASSGHAGTSSYEQYF. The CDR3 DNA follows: TGTGCCAGCAGTGGGCATGCCGGGACAAGCTCCTACGAGCAGTACTTC.

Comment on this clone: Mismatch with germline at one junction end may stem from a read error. CDR3 DNA: TGTGCCAGCAGTGCCGACAGCTCCCACGAGCAGTACTTC. As protein: CASSADSSHEQYF. This rearrangement joins TRBV6-4 to TRBJ2-7; TRBD1 might be the D (5 bases). Germline CDR1 is MRHNA and CDR2 is SNTAGT. The CDR3 consists of 13 residues.

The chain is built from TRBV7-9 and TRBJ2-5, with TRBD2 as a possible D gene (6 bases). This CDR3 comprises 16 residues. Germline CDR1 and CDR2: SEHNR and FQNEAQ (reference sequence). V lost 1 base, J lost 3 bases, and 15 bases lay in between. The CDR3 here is CASSLGGGFTEETQYF. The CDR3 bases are TGTGCCAGCAGCTTAGGTGGGGGGTTCACCGAAGAGACCCAGTACTTC.

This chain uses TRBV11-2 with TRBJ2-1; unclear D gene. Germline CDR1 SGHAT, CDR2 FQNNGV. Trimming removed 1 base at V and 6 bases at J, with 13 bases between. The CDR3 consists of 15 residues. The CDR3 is CASSLVSGEINEQFF. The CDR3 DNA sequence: TGTGCCAGCAGCTTAGTAAGTGGGGAAATCAATGAGCAGTTCTTC.

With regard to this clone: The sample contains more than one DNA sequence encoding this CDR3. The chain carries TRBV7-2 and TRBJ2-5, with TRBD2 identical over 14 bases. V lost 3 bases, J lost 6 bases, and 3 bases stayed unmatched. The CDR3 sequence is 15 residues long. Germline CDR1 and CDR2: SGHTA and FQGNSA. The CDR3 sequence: CASSFGLAGGQTQYF. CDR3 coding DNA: TGTGCCAGCAGCTTTGGACTAGCGGGGGGACAGACCCAGTACTTC.

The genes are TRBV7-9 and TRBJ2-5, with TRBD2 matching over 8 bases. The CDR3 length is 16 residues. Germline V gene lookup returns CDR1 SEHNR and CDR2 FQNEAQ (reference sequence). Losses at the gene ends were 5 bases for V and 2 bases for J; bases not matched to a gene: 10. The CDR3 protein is CASSHQVAGRQETQYF. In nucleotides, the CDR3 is TGTGCCAGCAGCCACCAGGTAGCGGGAAGACAAGAGACCCAGTACTTC.

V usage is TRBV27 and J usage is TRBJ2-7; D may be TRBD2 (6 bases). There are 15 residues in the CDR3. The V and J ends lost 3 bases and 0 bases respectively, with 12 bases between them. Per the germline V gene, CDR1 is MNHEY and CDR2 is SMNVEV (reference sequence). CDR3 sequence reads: CASSFSSESSYEQYF. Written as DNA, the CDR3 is TGTGCCAGCAGTTTTTCTAGCGAGAGCTCCTACGAGCAGTACTTC.

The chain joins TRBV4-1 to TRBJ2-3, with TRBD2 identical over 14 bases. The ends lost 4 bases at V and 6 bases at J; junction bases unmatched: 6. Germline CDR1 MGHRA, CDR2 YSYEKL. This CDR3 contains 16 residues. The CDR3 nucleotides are TGCGCCAGCAGCCCGACTAGCGGGGGGGCCAGGGATACGCAGTATTTT. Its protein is CASSPTSGGARDTQYF.

CDR3 in DNA: TGTGCCAGCAGGGGTGGCGGACAGGGAAGTCAGCCCCAGCATTTT. It encodes CASRGGGQGSQPQHF. This chain joins TRBV2 and TRBJ1-5; the match to TRBD1 covers 8 bases. The CDR3 spans 15 residues. V shed 6 bases, J shed 6 bases, and the junction held 10 bases outside the gene matches. Germline CDR1 reads SNHLY; CDR2 reads FYNNEI.

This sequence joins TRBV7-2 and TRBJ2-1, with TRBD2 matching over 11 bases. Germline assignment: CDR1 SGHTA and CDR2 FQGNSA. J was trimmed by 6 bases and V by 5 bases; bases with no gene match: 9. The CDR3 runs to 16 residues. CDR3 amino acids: CASSTRSGGGGNEQFF. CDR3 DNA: TGTGCCAGCAGCACCCGTAGCGGGGGGGGTGGCAATGAGCAGTTCTTC.

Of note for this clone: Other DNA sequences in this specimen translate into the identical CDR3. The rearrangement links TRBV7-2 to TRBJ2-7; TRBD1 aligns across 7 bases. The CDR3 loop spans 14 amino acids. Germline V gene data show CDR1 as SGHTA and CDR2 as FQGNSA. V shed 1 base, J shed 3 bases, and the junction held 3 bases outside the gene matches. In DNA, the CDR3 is TGTGCCAGCAGCTTAGGACAGGGATACTACGAGCAGTACTTC. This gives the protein CASSLGQGYYEQYF.

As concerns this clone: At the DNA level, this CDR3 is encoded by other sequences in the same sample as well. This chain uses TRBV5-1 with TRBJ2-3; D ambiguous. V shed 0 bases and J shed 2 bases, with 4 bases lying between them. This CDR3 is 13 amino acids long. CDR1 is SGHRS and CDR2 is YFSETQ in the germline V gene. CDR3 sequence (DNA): TGCGCCAGCAGCTTGGACTACACAGATACGCAGTATTTT. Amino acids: CASSLDYTDTQYF.

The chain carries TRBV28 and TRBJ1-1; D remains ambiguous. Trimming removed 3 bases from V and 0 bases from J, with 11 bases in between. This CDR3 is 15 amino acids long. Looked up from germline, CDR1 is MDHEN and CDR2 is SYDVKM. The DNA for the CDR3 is TGTGCCAGCAGTTTCCCTAGGGTCATGAACACTGAAGCTTTCTTT. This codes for CASSFPRVMNTEAFF.

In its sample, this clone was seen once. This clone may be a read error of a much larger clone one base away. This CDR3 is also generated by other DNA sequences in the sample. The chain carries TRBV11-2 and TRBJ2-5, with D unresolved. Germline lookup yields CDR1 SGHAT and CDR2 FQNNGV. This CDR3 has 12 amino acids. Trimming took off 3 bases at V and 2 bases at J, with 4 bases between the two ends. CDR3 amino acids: CASSLGQETQYF. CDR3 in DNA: TGTGCCAGCAGCTTGGGGCAAGAGACCCAGTACTTC.